The rows below give T cell receptor beta chains drawn from one sample of a study of CD8 T cells in ankylosing spondylitis. TCRdb re-analysed the 5' RACE reads in MiXCR, keeping a single row per CDR3 protein. The sample yields a few hundred thousand distinct CDR3 sequences, roughly a quarter seen once. The sample consisted of blood, either unsorted or a sorted T cell fraction (not recorded which). These TCRs come from a male donor with ankylosing spondylitis or in good health (not recorded which). Each CDR3 is given with its conserved first and last residue. A D gene is named only where the DNA matches it firmly. A row's size may be missing; if present it is once, few, many or a size class.

-,TRBJ1-5,TRBV10-2,few,CASRGDRNQPQHF,TGCGCCAGCAGGGGAGATAGGAATCAGCCCCAGCATTTT
TRBD2,TRBJ2-3,TRBV6-1,-,CASRHGLAGPDTQYF,TGTGCCAGCAGACACGGACTAGCGGGGCCAGATACGCAGTATTTT
TRBD2,TRBJ2-1,TRBV11-1,-,CAISPVAGGVAYNEQFF,TGTGCCATCAGCCCTGTGGCGGGGGGAGTCGCCTACAATGAGCAGTTCTTC
TRBD2,TRBJ2-1,TRBV20-1,once,CSARDPLQTSGGADEQFF,TGCAGTGCTAGAGACCCCCTTCAGACTAGCGGGGGGGCCGATGAGCAGTTCTTC
-,TRBJ2-3,TRBV6-5,many,CASSYRADTQYF,TGTGCCAGCAGTTACCGGGCAGATACGCAGTATTTT
-,TRBJ2-7,TRBV5-1,-,CASRVQGLDYEQYF,TGCGCCAGCAGAGTTCAGGGCCTGGACTACGAGCAGTACTTC
-,TRBJ2-6,TRBV24-1,few,CATSATGEFRANVLTF,TGTGCCACCAGTGCTACAGGAGAGTTTAGGGCCAACGTCCTGACTTTC
-,TRBJ2-1,TRBV3-1,-,CASSREGSSYNEQFF,TGTGCCAGCAGCCGAGAAGGGAGCTCCTACAATGAGCAGTTCTTC
TRBD1,TRBJ2-5,TRBV20-1,many,CSARQGQETQYF,TGCAGTGCCCGACAGGGTCAAGAGACCCAGTACTTC
TRBD2,TRBJ2-1,TRBV12-3/TRBV12-4,-,CASSIKVLGTSGGYEQFF,TGTGCCAGCAGCATTAAGGTCCTCGGGACTAGCGGGGGGTATGAGCAGTTCTTC
-,TRBJ2-7,TRBV4-1,many,CASSPSGGTTYEQYF,TGCGCCAGCAGCCCGTCCGGGGGCACGACCTACGAGCAGTACTTC
-,TRBJ2-5,TRBV20-1,few,CSAGYGSHLQETQYF,TGCAGTGCTGGATACGGATCACACCTTCAAGAGACCCAGTACTTC
TRBD2,TRBJ2-3,TRBV14,few,CASSQVVGGTDTQYF,TGTGCCAGCAGCCAAGTCGTCGGGGGGACAGATACGCAGTATTTT
TRBD1,TRBJ2-2,TRBV20-1,few,CSVTGQSSGELFF,TGCAGTGTTACGGGACAGTCGAGCGGGGAGCTGTTTTTT
-,TRBJ2-5,TRBV29-1,many,CSVEEAGMGETQYF,TGCAGCGTTGAAGAGGCGGGAATGGGCGAGACCCAGTACTTC
TRBD2,TRBJ2-7,TRBV7-2,-,CASSLAPSGGVDRYEQYF,TGTGCCAGCAGCTTAGCGCCTAGCGGGGGGGTCGATAGGTACGAGCAGTACTTC
TRBD2,TRBJ2-7,TRBV13,-,CASSSREGDTYEQYF,TGTGCCAGCAGCTCAAGGGAGGGAGATACCTACGAGCAGTACTTC
-,TRBJ2-3,TRBV12-3/TRBV12-4,few,CASRYTDTQYF,TGTGCCAGCCGCTACACAGATACGCAGTATTTT
TRBD2,TRBJ2-3,TRBV24-1,-,CATSDFGGGYTDTQYF,TGTGCCACCAGTGATTTTGGCGGGGGGTACACAGATACGCAGTATTTT
-,TRBJ2-7,TRBV20-1,few,CSAQNRAGLYEQYF,TGCAGTGCACAAAACAGGGCCGGCCTCTACGAGCAGTACTTC
-,TRBJ2-1,TRBV7-2,-,CASSFSPLRHNEQFF,TGTGCCAGCAGCTTCTCCCCCCTCAGGCACAATGAGCAGTTCTTC
-,TRBJ2-1,TRBV12-3/TRBV12-4,many,CASTTRGVSYNEQFF,TGTGCCAGCACCACGAGGGGTGTCTCCTACAATGAGCAGTTCTTC